This TCR beta chain was recovered during a study of cytomegalovirus exposure and HLA in healthy donors. Comments on this clone: Its antigen is not identified.

The PCR used 60 Vbeta and 13 Jbeta primers. Libraries were prepared by immunoSEQ multiplex PCR; TCRdb keeps only in-frame clonotypes and omits some of them. Counted here are roughly 140,000 clones, about 82% occurring once; the ten biggest clones make up 3% to 3.5%. Study conclusions and caveats: Differences between HLA loci emerged in a later analysis of TCR association rates, with DRB1 most and HLA-C fewest. The study designated 150 or so TCR beta chains cytomegalovirus-associated.

Nominally healthy donors provided the samples, though records likely missed some immune exposures. V was clipped by 4 bases and J by 4 bases, with 11 bases between them. Germline V gives CDR1 LNHDA, CDR2 SQIVND (reference sequence). The CDR3 consists of 15 residues. This clonotype was obtained from a male donor in good health and CMV-seronegative. This chain connects TRBV19 to TRBJ1-6; TRBD1 might be the D (6 bases). Sequenced sample: PBMCs. The CDR3 here is CASSTWTAYNSPLHF. CDR3 DNA sequence: TGTGCCAGTAGTACGTGGACAGCTTATAATTCACCCCTCCACTTT. The full variable domain, rest sourced from reference TRBV19 and TRBJ1-6, is DGGITQSPKYLFRKEGQNVTLSCEQNLNHDAMYWYRQDPGQGLRLIYYSQIVNDFQKGDIAEGYSVSREKKESFPLTVTSAQKNPTAFYLCASSTWTAYNSPLHFGNGTRLTVT.